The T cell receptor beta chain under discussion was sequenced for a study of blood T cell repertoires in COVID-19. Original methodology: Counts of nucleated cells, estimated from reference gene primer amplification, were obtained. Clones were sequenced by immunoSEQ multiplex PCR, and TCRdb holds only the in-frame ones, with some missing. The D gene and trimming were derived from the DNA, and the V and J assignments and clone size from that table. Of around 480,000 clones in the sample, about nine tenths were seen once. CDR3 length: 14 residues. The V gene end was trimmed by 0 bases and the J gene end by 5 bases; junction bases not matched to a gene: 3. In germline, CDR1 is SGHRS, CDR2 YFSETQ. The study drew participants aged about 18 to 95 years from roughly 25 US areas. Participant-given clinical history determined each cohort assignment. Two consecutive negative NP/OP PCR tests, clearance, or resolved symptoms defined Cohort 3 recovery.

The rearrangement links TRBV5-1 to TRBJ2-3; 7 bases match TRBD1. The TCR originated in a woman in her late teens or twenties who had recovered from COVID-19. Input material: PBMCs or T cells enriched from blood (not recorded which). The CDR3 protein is CASSLGGQQDTQYF. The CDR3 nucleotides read TGCGCCAGCAGCTTGGGGGGACAGCAAGATACGCAGTATTTT.